This T cell receptor beta chain is from a study of OX40 agonist ivuxolimab in advanced cancers. Study as a whole: Dose-escalation cases comprised hepatocellular carcinoma, melanoma, renal cell or head and neck cancer.

Assay used: immunoSEQ multiplex PCR; TCRdb lists only in-frame clones, some missing. The table records 40,000 to 45,000 clones, around 86% of them present only once. There are 15 residues in the CDR3. V shed 8 bases and J 5 bases; nucleotides not matched to a gene: 13. Germline V gene sequence: CDR1 SNHLY, CDR2 FYNNEI. The sample in question was CD4+ or CD8+ T cells sorted from blood, obtained in a trial of the OX40 agonist ivuxolimab. The source is an adult with an advanced solid tumor such as melanoma, head and neck, liver or kidney cancer. The chain has TRBV2 and TRBJ2-5, with 8 bases identical to TRBD2. The CDR3 region is CASRASGRGGETQYF. The CDR3 DNA is TGTGCCAGCCGGGCTAGCGGGCGTGGGGGGGAGACCCAGTACTTC.